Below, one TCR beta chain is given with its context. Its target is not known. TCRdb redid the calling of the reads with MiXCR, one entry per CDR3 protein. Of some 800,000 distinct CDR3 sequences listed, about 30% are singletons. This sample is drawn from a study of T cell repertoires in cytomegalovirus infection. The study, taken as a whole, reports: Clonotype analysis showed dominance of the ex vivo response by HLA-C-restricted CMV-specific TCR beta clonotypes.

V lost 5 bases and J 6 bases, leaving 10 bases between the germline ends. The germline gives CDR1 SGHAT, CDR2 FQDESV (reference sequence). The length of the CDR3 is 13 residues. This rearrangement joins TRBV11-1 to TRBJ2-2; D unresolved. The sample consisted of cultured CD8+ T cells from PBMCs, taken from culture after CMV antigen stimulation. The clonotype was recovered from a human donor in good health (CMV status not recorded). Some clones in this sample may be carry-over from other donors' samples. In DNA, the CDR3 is TGTGCCAGCAGCCGAGTTACGGCCGGGGAGCTGTTTTTT. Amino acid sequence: CASSRVTAGELFF. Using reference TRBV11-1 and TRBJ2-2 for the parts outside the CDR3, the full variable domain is EAEVAQSPRYKITEKSQAVAFWCDPISGHATLYWYRQILGQGPELLVQFQDESVVDDSQLPKDRFSAERLKGVDSTLKIQPAELGDSAMYLCASSRVTAGELFFGEGSRLTVL.